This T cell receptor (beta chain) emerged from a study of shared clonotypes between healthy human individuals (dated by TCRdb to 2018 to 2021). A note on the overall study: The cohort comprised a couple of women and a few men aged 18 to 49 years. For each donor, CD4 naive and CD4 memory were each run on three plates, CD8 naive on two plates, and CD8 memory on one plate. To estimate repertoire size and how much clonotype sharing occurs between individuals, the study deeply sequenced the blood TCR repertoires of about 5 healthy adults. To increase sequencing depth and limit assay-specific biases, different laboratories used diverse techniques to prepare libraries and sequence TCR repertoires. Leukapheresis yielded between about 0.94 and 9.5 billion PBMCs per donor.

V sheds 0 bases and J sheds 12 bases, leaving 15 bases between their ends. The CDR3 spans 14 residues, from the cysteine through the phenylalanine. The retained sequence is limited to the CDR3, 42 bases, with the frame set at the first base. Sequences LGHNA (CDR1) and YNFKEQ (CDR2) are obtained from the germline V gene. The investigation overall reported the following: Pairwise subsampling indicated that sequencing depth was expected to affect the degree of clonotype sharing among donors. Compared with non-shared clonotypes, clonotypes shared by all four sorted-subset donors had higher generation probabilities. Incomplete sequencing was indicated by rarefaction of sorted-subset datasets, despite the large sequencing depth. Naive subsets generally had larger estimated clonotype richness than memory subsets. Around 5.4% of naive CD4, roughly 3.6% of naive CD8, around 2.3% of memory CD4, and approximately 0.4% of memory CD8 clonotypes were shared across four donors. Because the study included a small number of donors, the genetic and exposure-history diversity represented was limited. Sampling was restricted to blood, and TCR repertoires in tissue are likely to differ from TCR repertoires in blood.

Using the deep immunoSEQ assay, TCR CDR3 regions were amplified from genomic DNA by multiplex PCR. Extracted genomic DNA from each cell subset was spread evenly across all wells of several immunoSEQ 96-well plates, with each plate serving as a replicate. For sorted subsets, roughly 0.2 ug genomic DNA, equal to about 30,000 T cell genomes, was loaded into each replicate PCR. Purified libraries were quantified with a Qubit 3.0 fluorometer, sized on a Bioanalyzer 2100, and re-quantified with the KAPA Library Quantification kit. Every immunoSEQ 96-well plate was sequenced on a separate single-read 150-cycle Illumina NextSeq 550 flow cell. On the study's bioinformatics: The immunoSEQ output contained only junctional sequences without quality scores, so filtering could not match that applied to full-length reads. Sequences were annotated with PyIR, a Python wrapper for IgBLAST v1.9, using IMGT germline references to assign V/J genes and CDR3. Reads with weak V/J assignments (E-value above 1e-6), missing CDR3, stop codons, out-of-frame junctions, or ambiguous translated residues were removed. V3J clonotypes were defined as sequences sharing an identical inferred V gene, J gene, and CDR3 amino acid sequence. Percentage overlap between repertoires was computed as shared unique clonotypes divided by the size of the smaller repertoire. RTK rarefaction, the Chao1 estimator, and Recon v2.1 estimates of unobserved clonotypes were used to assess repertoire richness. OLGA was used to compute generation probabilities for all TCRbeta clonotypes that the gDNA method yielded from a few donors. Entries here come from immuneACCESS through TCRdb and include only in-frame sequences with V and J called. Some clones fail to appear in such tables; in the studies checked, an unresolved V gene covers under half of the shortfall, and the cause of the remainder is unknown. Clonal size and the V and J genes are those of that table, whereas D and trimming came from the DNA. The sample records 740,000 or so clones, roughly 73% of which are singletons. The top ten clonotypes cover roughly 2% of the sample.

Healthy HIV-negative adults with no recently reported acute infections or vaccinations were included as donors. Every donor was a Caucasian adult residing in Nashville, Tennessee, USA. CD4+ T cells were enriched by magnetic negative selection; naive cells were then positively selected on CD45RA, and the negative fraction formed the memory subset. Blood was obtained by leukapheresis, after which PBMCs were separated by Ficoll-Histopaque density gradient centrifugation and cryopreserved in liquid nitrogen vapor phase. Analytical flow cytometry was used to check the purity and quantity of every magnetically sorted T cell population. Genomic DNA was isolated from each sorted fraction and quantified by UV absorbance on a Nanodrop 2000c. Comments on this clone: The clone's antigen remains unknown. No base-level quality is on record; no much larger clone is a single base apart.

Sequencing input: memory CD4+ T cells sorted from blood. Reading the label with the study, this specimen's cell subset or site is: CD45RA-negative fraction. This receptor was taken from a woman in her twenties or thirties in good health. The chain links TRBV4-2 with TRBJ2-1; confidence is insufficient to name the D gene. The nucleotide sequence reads TGTGCCAGCAGCCAAGATTTAAGTCAGCCTGCGCAGTTCTTC. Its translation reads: CASSQDLSQPAQFF.